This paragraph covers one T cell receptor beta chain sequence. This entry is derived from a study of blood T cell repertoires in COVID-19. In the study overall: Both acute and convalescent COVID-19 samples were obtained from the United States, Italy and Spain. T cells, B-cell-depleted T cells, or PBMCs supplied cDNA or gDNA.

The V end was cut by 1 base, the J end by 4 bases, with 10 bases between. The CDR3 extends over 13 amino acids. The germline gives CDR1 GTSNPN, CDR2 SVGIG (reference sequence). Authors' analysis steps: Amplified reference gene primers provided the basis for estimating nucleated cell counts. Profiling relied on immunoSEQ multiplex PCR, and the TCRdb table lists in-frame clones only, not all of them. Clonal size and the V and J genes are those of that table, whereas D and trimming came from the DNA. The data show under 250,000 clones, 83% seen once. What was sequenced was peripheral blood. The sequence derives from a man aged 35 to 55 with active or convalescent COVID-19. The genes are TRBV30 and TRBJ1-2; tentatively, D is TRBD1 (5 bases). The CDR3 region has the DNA TGTGCCTGGAGTGACGGGGACTCCTATGGCTACACCTTC. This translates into CAWSDGDSYGYTF.